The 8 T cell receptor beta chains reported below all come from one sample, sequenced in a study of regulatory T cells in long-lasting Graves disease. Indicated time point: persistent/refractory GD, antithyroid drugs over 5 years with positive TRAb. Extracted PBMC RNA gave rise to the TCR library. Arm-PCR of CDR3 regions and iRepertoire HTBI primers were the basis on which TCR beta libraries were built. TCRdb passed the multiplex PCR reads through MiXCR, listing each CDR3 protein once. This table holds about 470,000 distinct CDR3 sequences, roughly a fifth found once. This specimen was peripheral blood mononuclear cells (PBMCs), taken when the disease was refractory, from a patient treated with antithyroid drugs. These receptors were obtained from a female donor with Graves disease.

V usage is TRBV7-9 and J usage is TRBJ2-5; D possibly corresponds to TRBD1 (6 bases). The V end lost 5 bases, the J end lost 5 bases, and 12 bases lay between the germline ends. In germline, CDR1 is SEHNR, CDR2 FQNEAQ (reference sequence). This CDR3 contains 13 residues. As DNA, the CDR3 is TGTGCCAGCAGCGACCATACAGGGGAGACCCAGTACTTC. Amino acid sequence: CASSDHTGETQYF.

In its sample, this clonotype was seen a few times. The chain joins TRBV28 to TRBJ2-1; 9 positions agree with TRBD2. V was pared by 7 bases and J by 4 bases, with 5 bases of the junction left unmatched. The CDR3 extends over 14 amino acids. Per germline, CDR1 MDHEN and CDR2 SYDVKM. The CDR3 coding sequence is TGTGCCAGCAAGGTAGCGGGAGTATACAATGAGCAGTTCTTC. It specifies CASKVAGVYNEQFF.

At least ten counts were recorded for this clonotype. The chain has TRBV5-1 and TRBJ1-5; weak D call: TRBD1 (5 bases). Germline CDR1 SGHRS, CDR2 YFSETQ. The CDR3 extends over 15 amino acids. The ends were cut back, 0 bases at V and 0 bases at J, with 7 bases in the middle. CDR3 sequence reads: CASSLGTLSNQPQHF. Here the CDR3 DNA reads TGCGCCAGCAGCTTGGGGACACTTAGCAATCAGCCCCAGCATTTT.

In DNA form, the CDR3 reads TGTGCCAGCAGTTTATTGGGATCGAACACCGGGGAGCTGTTTTTT. The encoded protein is CASSLLGSNTGELFF. The J gene is TRBJ2-2, the V gene TRBV28, with no clear D. This CDR3 has 15 residues. Trimming shortened V by 1 base and J by 0 bases, and 6 bases separated the two germline ends. Looked up from germline, CDR1 is MDHEN and CDR2 is SYDVKM.

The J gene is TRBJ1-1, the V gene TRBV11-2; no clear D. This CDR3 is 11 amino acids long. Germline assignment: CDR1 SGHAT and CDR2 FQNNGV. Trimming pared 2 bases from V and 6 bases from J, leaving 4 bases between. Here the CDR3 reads CASSLYAEAFF. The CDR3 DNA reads TGTGCCAGCAGCTTATACGCTGAAGCTTTCTTT.

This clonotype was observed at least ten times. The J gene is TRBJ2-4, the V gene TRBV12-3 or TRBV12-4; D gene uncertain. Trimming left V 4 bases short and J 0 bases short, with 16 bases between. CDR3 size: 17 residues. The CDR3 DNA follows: TGTGCCAGCAGTTCCACCTTAGGGAAATTAGCCAAAAACATTCAGTACTTC. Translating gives CASSSTLGKLAKNIQYF.

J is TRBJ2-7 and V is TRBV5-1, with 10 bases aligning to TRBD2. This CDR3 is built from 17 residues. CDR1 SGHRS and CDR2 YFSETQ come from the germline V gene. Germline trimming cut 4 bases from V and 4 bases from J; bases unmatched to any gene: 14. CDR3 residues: CASSMGTSAAEGYEQYF. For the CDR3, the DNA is TGCGCCAGCAGCATGGGGACTAGCGCTGCAGAGGGGTACGAGCAGTACTTC.

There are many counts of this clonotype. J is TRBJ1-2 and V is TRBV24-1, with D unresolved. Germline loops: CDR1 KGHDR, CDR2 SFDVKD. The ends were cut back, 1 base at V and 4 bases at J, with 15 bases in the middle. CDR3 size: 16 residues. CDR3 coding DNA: TGTGCCACCAGTGATTTCGACGGGGAGGTGGCCTATGGCTACACCTTC. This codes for CATSDFDGEVAYGYTF.